These 20 T cell receptor beta chains were sequenced from one sample in a study of OX40 agonist ivuxolimab in advanced cancers. TCRdb's table, derived via immunoSEQ multiplex PCR, lists solely in-frame clones and lacks some. This table holds tens of thousands of clones, around 91% found once. The source was CD4+ or CD8+ T cells sorted from blood, collected in a trial of the OX40 agonist ivuxolimab. The source is an adult with an advanced solid tumor such as melanoma, head and neck, liver or kidney cancer.

This clone came up a few times. V and J are TRBV16 and TRBJ2-1, with 9 nucleotides matching TRBD1. Germline lookup yields CDR1 KGHSY and CDR2 FQNENV. There are 14 residues in the CDR3. Germline trimming cut 7 bases from V and 4 bases from J; bases unmatched to any gene: 5. The CDR3, as DNA: TGTGCCAGCACGGACAGGGGCACATACAATGAGCAGTTCTTC. This encodes CASTDRGTYNEQFF. The entire variable domain, with the rest obtained from reference TRBV16 and TRBJ2-1, is as follows: GEEVAQTPKHLVRGEGQKAKLYCAPIKGHSYVFWYQQVLKNEFKFLISFQNENVFDETGMPKERFSAKCLPNSPCSLEIQATKLEDSAVYFCASTDRGTYNEQFFGPGTRLTVL.

The J gene is TRBJ2-1, the V gene TRBV10-3, with D possibly TRBD2 on 7 matching bases. The CDR3 runs to 15 residues. Trimming shortened V by 10 bases and J by 5 bases, and 21 bases separated the two germline ends. Germline assignment: CDR1 ENHRY and CDR2 SYGVKD. The CDR3 here is CATLEGGGWDNEQFF. DNA of the CDR3: TGTGCCACCCTGGAAGGGGGAGGGTGGGACAATGAGCAGTTCTTC.

The rearrangement links TRBV5-1 to TRBJ1-1; D is unclear. Trimming removed 4 bases at V and 5 bases at J, with 9 bases between. This CDR3 contains 12 residues. From germline, CDR1 is SGHRS and CDR2 YFSETQ. CDR3: CASSNPTTEAFF. CDR3 sequence (DNA): TGCGCCAGCAGCAACCCCACAACTGAAGCTTTCTTT. Full variable domain (rest looked up from reference TRBV5-1 and TRBJ1-1): KAGVTQTPRYLIKTRGQQVTLSCSPISGHRSVSWYQQTPGQGLQFLFEYFSETQRNKGNFPGRFSGRQFSNSRSEMNVSTLELGDSALYLCASSNPTTEAFFGQGTRLTVV.

The table lists this clone with a count of one. The CDR3 nucleotides are TGTGCCAGCAGCGGCCCTAGCGGGGGGGCCTCAGATACGCAGTATTTT. This translates into CASSGPSGGASDTQYF. The V call is TRBV9, the J call TRBJ2-3; 12 bases fit TRBD2. From germline, CDR1 is SGDLS and CDR2 YYNGEE. V shed 3 bases, J shed 4 bases, and the junction held 6 bases outside the gene matches. The CDR3 extends over 16 amino acids.

V gene TRBV4-2 combines with J gene TRBJ1-6, with unresolved D. The V gene's germline CDR1 is LGHNA and CDR2 YNFKEQ. V was clipped by 3 bases and J by 7 bases, with 13 bases between them. The CDR3 length is 15 residues. The CDR3: CASSQGLEGNSPLHF. The CDR3 nucleotides are TGTGCCAGCAGCCAGGGTTTAGAAGGGAATTCACCCCTCCACTTT.

This clone was seen only once. This rearrangement joins TRBV4-3 to TRBJ2-1; D perhaps matches TRBD2 (5 bases). V was pared by 4 bases and J by 2 bases, with 6 bases between. The CDR3 contains 13 residues. Germline V gene data show CDR1 as LGHNA and CDR2 as YSLEER. Written as DNA, the CDR3 is TGCGCCAGCAGCCCCGGGGCCTACAATGAGCAGTTCTTC. As protein: CASSPGAYNEQFF.

The rearrangement links TRBV4-2 to TRBJ1-5, with no clear D. The CDR3 runs to 12 residues. V was cut by 2 bases and J by 7 bases, with 6 bases left in between. Germline V gene lookup returns CDR1 LGHNA and CDR2 YNFKEQ. The CDR3 nucleotides are TGTGCCAGCAGCCAACTCGGCCAGCCCCAGCATTTT. Translating it yields CASSQLGQPQHF.

The rearrangement joins TRBV30 to TRBJ1-5, with 8 bases matching TRBD1. Germline-derived CDR1 and CDR2 are GTSNPN and SVGIG (reference sequence). The length of the CDR3 is 20 residues. The trim removed 1 base at V and 6 bases at J, leaving 23 bases unmatched. The CDR3 reads CAWSGDTIRGQGRNRQPQHF. In nucleotides, the CDR3 is TGTGCCTGGAGTGGGGACACAATCCGAGGACAGGGACGTAACCGTCAGCCCCAGCATTTT.

The chain carries TRBV19 and TRBJ1-1, with 7 bases aligning to TRBD1. The trim removed 1 base at V and 4 bases at J, leaving 6 bases unmatched. The CDR3 totals 15 residues. The germline V gene has CDR1 LNHDA and CDR2 SQIVND (reference sequence). CDR3 in amino acids: CASSIGSQGSTEAFF. Here the CDR3 DNA reads TGTGCCAGTAGTATAGGATCACAGGGGAGCACTGAAGCTTTCTTT.

This clone appeared a few times. At one of its ends the junction is not consistent with the germline gene, which may arise from a read error. The V call is TRBV6-6, the J call TRBJ1-5, with D possibly being TRBD1 (5 bases). This CDR3 is 12 amino acids long. The germline gives CDR1 MNHNY, CDR2 SVGAGI (reference sequence). The CDR3 loop is CASSLGPILSSF. The CDR3 coding sequence is TGTGCCAGCAGTTTGGGACCTATCCTATCTTCATTT.

The V call is TRBV4-1, the J call TRBJ1-1; 7 bases fit TRBD1. Germline values: CDR1 MGHRA, CDR2 YSYEKL. The CDR3 extends over 15 amino acids. The junction had 4 bases not matched to a gene; V was cut back by 1 base and J by 2 bases. The DNA of the CDR3 is TGCGCCAGCAGCCAAGGGGCAGGGGGTAACACTGAAGCTTTCTTT. Amino acids: CASSQGAGGNTEAFF.

The V call is TRBV6-5, the J call TRBJ1-1, with D hard to call. Germline CDR1 and CDR2: MNHEY and SVGAGI. V lost 2 bases and J lost 10, with 8 bases in between. The CDR3 runs to 11 residues. The CDR3 sequence is CASSYDGRAFF. The CDR3 DNA sequence: TGTGCCAGCAGTTACGATGGGAGAGCTTTCTTT.

The chain combines TRBV7-9 with TRBJ1-1; the D gene is possibly TRBD1 (5 bases). The length of the CDR3 is 12 residues. Germline V lookup: CDR1 SEHNR, CDR2 FQNEAQ (reference sequence). Trimming shortened V by 1 base and J by 6 bases, and 6 bases separated the two germline ends. Here the CDR3 reads CASSLGGPEAFF. CDR3 bases: TGTGCCAGCAGCTTAGGGGGCCCTGAAGCTTTCTTT. Full variable domain (outside the CDR3, taken from reference TRBV7-9 and TRBJ1-1): DTGVSQNPRHKITKRGQNVTFRCDPISEHNRLYWYRQTLGQGPEFLTYFQNEAQLEKSRLLSDRFSAERPKGSFSTLEIQRTEQGDSAMYLCASSLGGPEAFFGQGTRLTVV.

This clone was observed a few times. V is TRBV4-1 and J is TRBJ2-1; the match to TRBD2 covers 10 bases. V lost 3 bases to trimming and J lost 10 bases; unmatched junction nucleotides: 9. Germline V lookup: CDR1 MGHRA, CDR2 YSYEKL. The CDR3 covers 15 residues. In DNA form, the CDR3 reads TGCGCCAGCAGCCAGCTAGCGGGAGCCCCCAGGGAGCAGTTCTTC. Translating gives CASSQLAGAPREQFF.

The chain carries TRBV5-6 and TRBJ1-2; D not resolved. Germline V lookup: CDR1 SGHDT, CDR2 YYEEEE. V was clipped by 7 bases and J by 0 bases, with 13 bases between them. The CDR3 contains 14 residues. Written as DNA, the CDR3 is TGTGCCAGCGCCGACCTTTTAGCTAACTATGGCTACACCTTC. It translates to CASADLLANYGYTF.

The chain employs TRBV19 and TRBJ1-2; D remains ambiguous. This CDR3 is 14 amino acids long. Germline assignment: CDR1 LNHDA and CDR2 SQIVND (reference sequence). Between the trimmed V and J ends, which lost 4 bases and 4 bases, there was a span of 13 bases. The CDR3 nucleotides read TGTGCCAGTAGTAGTGGGCCCTCCGGCTATGGCTACACCTTC. It yields the protein CASSSGPSGYGYTF.

The chain uses TRBV19 and TRBJ2-1, with a weak D call TRBD2 (5 bases). Germline CDR1 reads LNHDA; CDR2 reads SQIVND (reference sequence). Trimming shortened V by 7 bases and J by 0 bases, and 16 bases separated the two germline ends. CDR3 length: 16 amino acids. CDR3 residues: CASNFGGRSSYNEQFF. CDR3 sequence (DNA): TGTGCCAGTAATTTTGGAGGCAGGAGCTCCTACAATGAGCAGTTCTTC.

CDR3 DNA: TGTGCCAGCAGCTCAGGGGGCCCCGGGGAGCTGTTTTTT. It is translated as CASSSGGPGELFF. V is TRBV7-9 and J is TRBJ2-2; the match to TRBD1 covers 8 bases. Germline trimming cut 4 bases from V and 6 bases from J; bases unmatched to any gene: 1. This CDR3 comprises 13 residues. Germline CDR1 and CDR2: SEHNR and FQNEAQ (reference sequence).

This rearrangement joins TRBV6-6 to TRBJ1-3; D unresolved. CDR3 size: 15 residues. Germline V gives CDR1 MNHNY, CDR2 SVGAGI (reference sequence). V was clipped by 1 base and J by 7 bases, with 14 bases between them. For the CDR3, the DNA is TGTGCCAGCAGTTACTTTGACCATGACGGGAACACCATATATTTT. Translating gives CASSYFDHDGNTIYF.

The chain is built from TRBV29-1 and TRBJ1-1; the D gene is possibly TRBD1 (5 bases). The germline V and J ends were trimmed by 3 bases and 1 base, with 9 bases remaining between them. Germline V gives CDR1 SQVTM, CDR2 ANQGSEA. There are 13 residues in the CDR3. The CDR3 is CSVDWQGNTEAFF. CDR3 nucleotide sequence: TGCAGCGTTGATTGGCAGGGGAACACTGAAGCTTTCTTT.